This T cell receptor beta chain was captured by sequencing in a study of T-cell reconstitution after alpha-beta-depleted transplantation in children. The library targeted TCRbeta and was prepared with unique molecular identifiers. One entry per CDR3 protein results from TCRdb running MiXCR on the PCR reads. Of 200,000 to 250,000 distinct CDR3 sequences in the sample, just under 8.5% were seen once. Points from the study as a whole: From newly produced T cells came most of the T-cell counts and diversity one year after transplant. Several hundred rapidly expanded clones from non-depleted graft cells reportedly supplied alpha-beta T cells about two months post-transplant.

The CDR3 consists of 15 residues. Germline CDR1 reads MNHEY; CDR2 reads SVGAGI. The V and J ends lost 0 bases and 3 bases, in that order; junction bases with no gene match: 5. This clonotype showed up just a few times. Its antigen is as yet unknown. V and J are TRBV6-5 and TRBJ2-7, with 7 bases lining up with TRBD2. The sequencing used PBMCs, mostly from graft donor cells, collected 180 days after TCRalphabeta/CD19-depleted stem cell transplant. The clonotype originates from a male patient aged 10 to 17 who had a stem cell transplant for acute lymphoblastic leukemia, so the T cells may come from the graft donor. The CDR3: CASSYSGGTGYEQYF. In DNA form, the CDR3 reads TGTGCCAGCAGTTACTCGGGGGGGACGGGCTACGAGCAGTACTTC.